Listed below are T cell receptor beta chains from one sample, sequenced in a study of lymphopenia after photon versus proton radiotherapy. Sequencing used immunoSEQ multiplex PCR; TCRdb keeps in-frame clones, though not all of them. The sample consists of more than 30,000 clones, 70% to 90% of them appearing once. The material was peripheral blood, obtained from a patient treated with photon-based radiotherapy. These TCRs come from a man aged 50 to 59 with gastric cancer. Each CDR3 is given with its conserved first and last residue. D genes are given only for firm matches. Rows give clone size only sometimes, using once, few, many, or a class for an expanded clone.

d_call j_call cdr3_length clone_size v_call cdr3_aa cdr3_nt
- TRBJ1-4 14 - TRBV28 CASSSGNLNEKLFF TGTGCCAGCAGTTCGGGTAACCTTAATGAAAAACTGTTTTTT
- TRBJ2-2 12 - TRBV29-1 CSAETDTGELFF TGCAGCGCCGAGACGGACACCGGGGAGCTGTTTTTT
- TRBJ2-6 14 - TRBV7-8 CASSLASGANVLTF TGTGCCAGCAGCTTAGCATCCGGGGCCAACGTCCTGACTTTC
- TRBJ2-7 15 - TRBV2 CASSEARRGVYEQYF TGTGCCAGCAGTGAAGCGCGTAGGGGGGTCTACGAGCAGTACTTC
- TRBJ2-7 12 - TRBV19 CASSLQGYEQYF TGTGCCAGTAGCTTACAGGGCTACGAGCAGTACTTC
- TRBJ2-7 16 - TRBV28 CASSLPSRGKSYEQYF TGTGCCAGCAGTTTACCCTCCCGGGGGAAGTCCTACGAGCAGTACTTC
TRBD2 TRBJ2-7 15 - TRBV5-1 CASSSGAGGSYEQYF TGCGCCAGCAGCTCAGGAGCGGGGGGGTCCTACGAGCAGTACTTC
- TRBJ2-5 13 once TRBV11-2 CASSLVTQETQYF TGTGCCAGCAGCTTAGTTACACAAGAGACCCAGTACTTC
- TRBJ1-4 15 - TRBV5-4 CASSLGPTTNEKLFF TGTGCCAGCAGCTTGGGGCCAACTACCAATGAAAAACTGTTTTTT
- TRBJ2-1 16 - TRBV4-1 CASSQESASWDNEQFF TGCGCCAGCAGCCAAGAATCGGCTAGCTGGGACAATGAGCAGTTCTTC
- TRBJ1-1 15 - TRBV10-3 CAISTPGGPNTEAFF TGTGCCATCAGTACCCCCGGGGGACCGAACACTGAAGCTTTCTTT
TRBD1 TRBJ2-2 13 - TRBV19 CASRVTGAGELFF TGTGCCAGTAGGGTGACAGGGGCCGGGGAGCTGTTTTTT
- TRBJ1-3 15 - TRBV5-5 CASSPGRLSGNTIYF TGTGCCAGCAGCCCTGGACGGCTCTCTGGAAACACCATATATTTT
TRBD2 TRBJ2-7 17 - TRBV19 CASSTPGLASSSYEQYF TGTGCCAGTAGTACCCCGGGACTAGCGTCGAGCTCCTACGAGCAGTACTTC
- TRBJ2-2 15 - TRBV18 CASSPPAKLSGELFF TGTGCCAGCTCACCACCGGCGAAGCTATCCGGGGAGCTGTTTTTT
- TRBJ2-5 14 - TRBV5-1 CASSTPGPEQTQYF TGCGCCAGCAGCACGCCGGGCCCGGAGCAGACCCAGTACTTC
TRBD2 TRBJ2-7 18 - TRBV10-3 CAIGQGLAGGATIYEQYF TGTGCCATCGGGCAGGGGTTAGCGGGAGGGGCCACCATTTACGAGCAGTACTTC
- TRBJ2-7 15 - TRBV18 CASSSRQVGEYEQYF TGTGCCAGCTCATCACGACAGGTGGGGGAATACGAGCAGTACTTC
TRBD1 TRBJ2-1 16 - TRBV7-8 CASSPRWGQGRNEQFF TGTGCCAGCAGCCCTCGTTGGGGACAGGGACGTAATGAGCAGTTCTTC
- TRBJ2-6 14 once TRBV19 CASSIGTGANVLTF TGTGCCAGTAGTATCGGAACTGGGGCCAACGTCCTGACTTTC
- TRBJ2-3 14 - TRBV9 CASSVGPNGDTQYF TGTGCCAGCAGCGTAGGGCCAAACGGGGATACGCAGTATTTT
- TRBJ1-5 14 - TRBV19 CASRPPEGFQPQHF TGTGCCAGTAGACCTCCGGAGGGTTTCCAGCCCCAGCATTTT
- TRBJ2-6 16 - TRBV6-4 CASSDSGVAGANVLTF TGTGCCAGCAGTGACTCTGGGGTTGCTGGGGCCAACGTCCTGACTTTC
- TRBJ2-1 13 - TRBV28 CASGEGAEYEQFF TGTGCCAGCGGGGAGGGGGCCGAGTATGAGCAGTTCTTC
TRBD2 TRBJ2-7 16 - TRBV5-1 CASSEGASGRVYEQYF TGCGCCAGCAGCGAGGGGGCTAGCGGGAGGGTCTACGAGCAGTACTTC
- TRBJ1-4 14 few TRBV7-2 CASSYRDAGEKLFF TGTGCCAGCAGCTACCGGGACGCTGGTGAAAAACTGTTTTTT
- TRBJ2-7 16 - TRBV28 CASSLYTGTASYEQYF TGTGCCAGCAGTTTATATACCGGGACGGCCTCCTACGAGCAGTACTTC
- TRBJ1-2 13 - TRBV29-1 CSVEEGDYYGYTF TGCAGCGTTGAAGAGGGGGACTACTATGGCTACACCTTC
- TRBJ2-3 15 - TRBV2 CASRSSRGSTDTQYF TGTGCCTCCCGATCGAGTCGGGGGTCCACAGATACGCAGTATTTT
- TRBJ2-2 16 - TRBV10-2 CASSAARDLLTGELFF TGCGCCAGCAGTGCAGCCCGGGACTTGCTGACCGGGGAGCTGTTTTTT
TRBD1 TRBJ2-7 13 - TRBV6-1 CASNLGQGIGQYF TGTGCCAGCAACCTCGGACAGGGGATCGGGCAGTACTTC
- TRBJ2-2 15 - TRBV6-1 CASSAPTAGTGELFF TGTGCCAGCAGTGCCCCCACTGCGGGCACCGGGGAGCTGTTTTTT
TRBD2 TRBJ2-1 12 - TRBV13 CASSLEGTKQFF TGTGCCAGCAGCTTAGAAGGGACTAAGCAGTTCTTC
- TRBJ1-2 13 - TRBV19 CASSTGAGYGYTF TGTGCCAGTAGTACAGGGGCTGGCTATGGCTACACCTTC
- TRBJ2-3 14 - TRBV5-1 CASSFGTSTDTQYF TGCGCCAGCAGCTTCGGGACTAGCACAGATACGCAGTATTTT
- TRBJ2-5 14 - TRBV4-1 CASSQAMIQETQYF TGCGCCAGCAGCCAAGCGATGATTCAAGAGACCCAGTACTTC
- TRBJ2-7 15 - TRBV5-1 CASSLVEQAPYEQYF TGCGCCAGCAGCTTGGTCGAACAGGCCCCCTACGAGCAGTACTTC
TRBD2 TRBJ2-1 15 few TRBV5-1 CASSPGLAGYNEQFF TGCGCCAGCAGCCCGGGACTAGCGGGATACAATGAGCAGTTCTTC
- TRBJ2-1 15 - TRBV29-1 CSAKTGPEGYNEQFF TGCAGCGCTAAGACAGGCCCTGAGGGCTACAATGAGCAGTTCTTC
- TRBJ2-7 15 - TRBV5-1 CASSLGRTLSYEQYF TGCGCCAGCAGCTTGGGCAGGACTCTTTCCTACGAGCAGTACTTC
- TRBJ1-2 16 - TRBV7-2 CASSLAGQAMNYGYTF TGTGCCAGCAGCTTAGCCGGGCAGGCGATGAACTATGGCTACACCTTC
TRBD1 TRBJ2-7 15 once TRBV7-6 CASSLGTGPSYEQYF TGTGCCAGCAGCTTAGGGACAGGGCCGTCCTACGAGCAGTACTTC
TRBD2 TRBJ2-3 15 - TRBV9 CASSPPSGSTDTQYF TGTGCCAGCAGCCCCCCTAGCGGGAGTACAGATACGCAGTATTTT
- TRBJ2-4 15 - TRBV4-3 CASSQDLGQKNIQYF TGCGCCAGCAGCCAAGATCTCGGGCAGAAAAACATTCAGTACTTC
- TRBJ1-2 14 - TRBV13 CASREQGMGYGYTF TGTGCCAGCCGCGAACAAGGGATGGGCTATGGCTACACCTTC
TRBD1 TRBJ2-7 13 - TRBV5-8 CASSPDRGREQYF TGTGCCAGCAGCCCAGACAGGGGGCGGGAGCAGTACTTC
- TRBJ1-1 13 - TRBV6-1 CASSAMWNTEAFF TGTGCCAGCAGTGCCATGTGGAACACTGAAGCTTTCTTT
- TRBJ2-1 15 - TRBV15 CATSPRRKGGNEQFF TGTGCCACCAGCCCACGAAGGAAGGGTGGCAATGAGCAGTTCTTC
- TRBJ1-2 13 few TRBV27 CASSFSGAYGYTF TGTGCCAGCAGTTTTTCAGGGGCCTATGGCTACACCTTC
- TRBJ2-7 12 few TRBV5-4 CASSSPGYEQYF TGTGCCAGCAGCTCCCCAGGGTACGAGCAGTACTTC
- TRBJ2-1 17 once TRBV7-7 CASSFVLRTSSYNEQFF TGTGCCAGCAGCTTTGTTCTCCGGACGAGCTCCTACAATGAGCAGTTCTTC
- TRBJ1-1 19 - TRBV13 CASSLKGRAVNLGDTEAFF TGTGCCAGCAGCTTAAAGGGCCGGGCAGTCAATCTTGGGGACACTGAAGCTTTCTTT
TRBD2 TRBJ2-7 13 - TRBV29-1 CSVLTSEAYEQYF TGCAGCGTTCTAACTAGCGAAGCCTACGAGCAGTACTTC
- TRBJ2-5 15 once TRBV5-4 CASSLDGSPGETQYF TGTGCCAGCAGCTTGGACGGGAGCCCCGGAGAGACCCAGTACTTC
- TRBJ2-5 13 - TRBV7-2 CASSPRQRETQYF TGTGCCAGCAGCCCCCGACAGCGAGAGACCCAGTACTTC
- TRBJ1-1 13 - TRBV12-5 CASGLALNTEAFF TGTGCTAGTGGTTTGGCGCTGAACACTGAAGCTTTCTTT
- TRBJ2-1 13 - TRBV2 CARDTLHRNEQFF TGTGCCAGAGACACCCTTCATCGCAATGAGCAGTTCTTC